The text below deals with one T cell receptor (beta chain). These data come from a study of blood T cell repertoires in COVID-19. In the study overall: COVID-19 samples collected from the United States, Italy and Spain covered acute and convalescent phases. PBMCs, B-cell-depleted T cells, or T cells were the source of the cDNA or gDNA that made up the material.

Original processing methods: Nucleated cell counts were estimated from reference gene primer amplification. This table comes from immunoSEQ multiplex PCR, and its TCRdb copy is limited to in-frame clones, with some not included. That table is the source of V, J and clone size, and D and trimming were worked out from the DNA. The sample holds some 74,000 clones, 83% seen once. Germline CDR1 and CDR2: SGHVS and FQNEAQ. The CDR3 sequence is 14 residues long. After removal of 6 bases from V and 8 bases from J, the junction contained 5 bases not matched to a gene. The source is a woman of 80 years or more with acute or convalescent COVID-19. The sequencing input was peripheral blood. The chain links TRBV7-8 to TRBJ1-6; 9 bases fit TRBD1. CDR3 region: CASRSTGGDSPLHF. The CDR3, as DNA: TGTGCCAGCAGGTCTACAGGGGGCGATTCACCCCTCCACTTT. Drawing the rest from reference TRBV7-8 and TRBJ1-6, the complete variable domain is GAGVSQSPRYKVAKRGQDVALRCDPISGHVSLFWYQQALGQGPEFLTYFQNEAQLDKSGLPSDRFFAERPEGSVSTLKIQRTQQEDSAVYLCASRSTGGDSPLHFGNGTRLTVT.